This T cell receptor (beta chain) emerged from a study of identical twins. This clonotype came up many times. Antigen specificity is unknown. The germline V gene has CDR1 SGHRS and CDR2 YFSETQ. The CDR3 is 14 residues long. The V gene lost 6 bases and the J gene lost 6 bases, with 16 bases spanning the gap. TCRdb reprocessed the 5' RACE reads via MiXCR and lists one record per CDR3 protein. The sample holds fewer than 250,000 distinct CDR3 sequences, roughly 7% seen once. Whole-study results and caveats: Possibly, invariant MAIT and iNKT cells partly confounded zero-insertion analyses. In cord blood, abundant beta clonotypes had fewer insertions; memory showed no trend.

These data were also reused for a study on yellow fever vaccine responses in identical twins. That publication notes: Twins' vaccine T cell response reportedly seemed partly convergent, partly personalized.

The chain links TRBV5-1 to TRBJ2-1; D perhaps matches TRBD2 (5 bases). This sequence was found in a woman between 18 and 30 years old in good health. The sample consisted of memory (CD45RO+) T cells sorted from blood. CDR3 amino acids: CASTPDGLINEQFF. CDR3 coding DNA: TGCGCCAGCACCCCGGATGGACTTATCAATGAGCAGTTCTTC.